This TCR beta chain derives from a study of T cell repertoires in cytomegalovirus infection (dated 2019 in TCRdb). A note on the overall study: The HLA type of each donor mattered for the analysis, because public TCR beta signatures pointed to carriage of CMV infection along with the matching HLA type.

This sample was sequenced with an Illumina HiSeq 1500. The public reads were reprocessed in TCRdb via fastp at Q25 and MiXCR, keeping in-frame beta chains. Rows matching on CDR3 protein sequence are summarized as one entry with the most common DNA and genes. The sample records some 700,000 distinct CDR3 sequences, less than 40% of which are singletons. The top ten clones comprise under 3.5% of the sample. The paper as a whole reports these results and caveats: In both this cohort and an independent cohort of 350 to 400 donors, the cumulative frequency of public TCR beta family members distinguished carriers of CMV infection plus the relevant HLA type. The ex vivo response was dominated by HLA-C-restricted CMV-specific TCR beta clonotypes, and the single most frequent clonotype in two of eight donors was supplied by these HLA-C-restricted clonotypes.

As to this clonotype: The antigen it binds to is not known. This may be a read error, as it is one base from a much larger clone. No conserved phenylalanine or tryptophan ends this CDR3, so it is likely a read error.

From the germline V gene, CDR1 is SGHTA and CDR2 is FQGNSA. The CDR3 is 15 amino acids in total, end residues counted. The kept DNA is CDR3 alone, 45 bases in frame from the first base. For this chain, trimming is 5 bases at the V end and 5 bases at the J end, and the number of junction bases without a gene match is 9. The V and J segments used are TRBV7-2 and TRBJ1-1, with 9 bases aligning to TRBD1. The specimen was PBMCs. This clonotype was sampled from a human donor in good health (CMV status not recorded). Some clones in this sample may be carry-over from other donors' samples. The sequenced DNA is TGTGCCAGCAGCACGGGACAGGGCGGGGAGACTGAAGCTTTCTGT. This encodes CASSTGQGGETEAFC.